This is a list of T cell receptor beta chains from one sample in a study of blood T cell repertoires in COVID-19. The repertoire was sequenced with immunoSEQ multiplex PCR; TCRdb's copy has only in-frame clones and lacks some. The profile covers 200,000 to 300,000 clones, with 87% appearing a single time and 2.6% taken by the ten largest. The sample comprised PBMCs or T cells enriched from blood (not recorded which). Every receptor here comes from a woman under 40 with acute COVID-19. The CDR3 runs from the conserved cysteine through the conserved F or W. The order of the fields is J gene, V gene, D gene, clone size, CDR3 DNA, CDR3 protein. D genes are given only for firm matches. Clone sizes are given selectively: once, few, many, or a class where the clone is expanded.

J: TRBJ2-2; V: TRBV10-1; D: NA; size: few; DNA: TGCGCCAGCAGTGATCCTGGGGCCACCGGGGAGCTGTTTTTT; CDR3: CASSDPGATGELFF
J: TRBJ1-1; V: TRBV5-1; D: TRBD1; size: NA; DNA: TGCGCCAGCAGCTTTGGACAGGGGAACACTGAAGCTTTCTTT; CDR3: CASSFGQGNTEAFF
J: TRBJ1-5; V: TRBV7-9; D: NA; size: NA; DNA: TGTGCCAGCAGCTTAAACGGGGTGAATCAGCCCCAGCATTTT; CDR3: CASSLNGVNQPQHF
J: TRBJ1-2; V: TRBV3-1/TRBV3-2; D: NA; size: NA; DNA: TGTGCCAGCAGCCAAGGCGGCGGTTACGGCTACACCTTC; CDR3: CASSQGGGYGYTF
J: TRBJ1-4; V: TRBV15; D: NA; size: NA; DNA: TGTGCCACCAGCAGATGGGGGGGCCAGACAGAACCTGCAACTAATGAAAAACTGTTTTTT; CDR3: CATSRWGGQTEPATNEKLFF
J: TRBJ1-1; V: TRBV18; D: TRBD1; size: NA; DNA: TGTGCCAGCTCGCCACGAGCACCCGGGACAGGGCTGAACACTGAAGCTTTCTTT; CDR3: CASSPRAPGTGLNTEAFF
J: TRBJ1-1; V: TRBV21-1; D: NA; size: NA; DNA: TGTGCCAGCAGCAAAGGCCGGACAGGGCTTCCCTCGGTGACTGAAGCTTTCTTT; CDR3: CASSKGRTGLPSVTEAFF
J: TRBJ1-1; V: TRBV11-1; D: NA; size: many; DNA: TGTGCCAGCAGCCCCCAGGGGTTCACTGAAGCTTTCTTT; CDR3: CASSPQGFTEAFF
J: TRBJ2-2; V: TRBV3-1/TRBV3-2; D: NA; size: NA; DNA: TGTGCCAGCAGCCAAGATTTGGAGAGGTTCAACACCGGGGAGCTGTTTTTT; CDR3: CASSQDLERFNTGELFF
J: TRBJ2-2; V: TRBV19; D: TRBD1; size: NA; DNA: TGTGCCAGTAGGGACAGGGGGACGAGTCCGGGGGAGCTGTTTTTT; CDR3: CASRDRGTSPGELFF
J: TRBJ1-5; V: TRBV4-3; D: TRBD1; size: few; DNA: TGCGCCAGCAGCCAGGGTACAGGGGGCGATCAGCCCCAGCATTTT; CDR3: CASSQGTGGDQPQHF
J: TRBJ2-3; V: TRBV3-1/TRBV3-2; D: TRBD2; size: few; DNA: TGTGCCAGCAGCCCTGGGACTAGCGGGGGGGCCAGGGTGAGCACAGATACGCAGTATTTT; CDR3: CASSPGTSGGARVSTDTQYF
J: TRBJ1-5; V: TRBV7-9; D: TRBD1; size: NA; DNA: TGTGCCAGCAGCTCCCAGGGGGGCAATCAGCCCCAGCATTTT; CDR3: CASSSQGGNQPQHF
J: TRBJ1-2; V: TRBV5-4; D: NA; size: NA; DNA: TGTGCCAGCAGCCGAACAACAGAATCCGGTGGCTACACCTTC; CDR3: CASSRTTESGGYTF
J: TRBJ2-7; V: TRBV9; D: TRBD1; size: once; DNA: TGTGCCAGCAGCACCGGGACAGTGAGCTCCTACGAGCAGTACTTC; CDR3: CASSTGTVSSYEQYF
J: TRBJ1-2; V: TRBV7-2; D: NA; size: NA; DNA: TGTGCCAGCAGCTTCCTAGGGGCCTACACCTTC; CDR3: CASSFLGAYTF
J: TRBJ1-5; V: TRBV5-3; D: TRBD1; size: NA; DNA: TGTGCCAGAAGCTTTACACATACAGGGGGGAATCAGCCCCAGCATTTT; CDR3: CARSFTHTGGNQPQHF
J: TRBJ1-2; V: TRBV7-9; D: NA; size: NA; DNA: TGTGCCAGCAGCCTCACTTCGCTGACGGGGGGAGGCGGCTACACCTTC; CDR3: CASSLTSLTGGGGYTF
J: TRBJ1-2; V: TRBV30; D: NA; size: NA; DNA: TGTGCCTGGAGTGATGCAGGGTCTGGCTACACCTTC; CDR3: CAWSDAGSGYTF
J: TRBJ1-5; V: TRBV6-5; D: TRBD1; size: NA; DNA: TGTGCCAGCAGTTTAACAGGGGGCAATCAGCCCCAGCATTTT; CDR3: CASSLTGGNQPQHF
J: TRBJ1-1; V: TRBV29-1; D: NA; size: NA; DNA: TGCAGCGTTGTGGGTGACGGGGAAATCATGAACACTGAAGCTTTCTTT; CDR3: CSVVGDGEIMNTEAFF
J: TRBJ2-3; V: TRBV29-1; D: TRBD2; size: NA; DNA: TGCAGCGTTGATGGACTAGTCTCAGATACGCAGTATTTT; CDR3: CSVDGLVSDTQYF
J: TRBJ1-1; V: TRBV19; D: TRBD1; size: NA; DNA: TGTGCCAGTAGTATAAGGACAGGGGGTTCAGCTTTCTTT; CDR3: CASSIRTGGSAFF
J: TRBJ1-4; V: TRBV2; D: TRBD1; size: NA; DNA: TGTGCCAGTCACGCTACCGGGACAGCTCCTGAAAAACTGTTTTTT; CDR3: CASHATGTAPEKLFF
J: TRBJ1-2; V: TRBV2; D: NA; size: NA; DNA: TGTGCCAGCAGAGCCTTAAGAAAGGGACATCTTAACTATGGCTACACCTTC; CDR3: CASRALRKGHLNYGYTF
J: TRBJ1-5; V: TRBV7-9; D: NA; size: NA; DNA: TGTGCCAGCAGCTCATCCCGGGACACTAATCAGCCCCAGCATTTT; CDR3: CASSSSRDTNQPQHF
J: TRBJ1-6; V: TRBV10-3; D: NA; size: NA; DNA: TGTGCCATCAGTGAAACCTCGGATAATTCACCCCTCCACTTT; CDR3: CAISETSDNSPLHF
J: TRBJ2-7; V: TRBV12-3/TRBV12-4; D: NA; size: NA; DNA: TGTGCCAGCAGCACCCTAAGCTCCTACGAGCAGTACTTC; CDR3: CASSTLSSYEQYF
J: TRBJ2-5; V: TRBV7-2; D: NA; size: NA; DNA: TGTGCCAGCAGCTTAGTAGCCAGCAGCCAAGAGACCCAGTACTTC; CDR3: CASSLVASSQETQYF
J: TRBJ1-1; V: TRBV15; D: TRBD1; size: NA; DNA: TGTGCCACCAGCTCGGGACAGGAAACTGAAGCTTTCTTT; CDR3: CATSSGQETEAFF
J: TRBJ2-2; V: TRBV2; D: NA; size: once; DNA: TGTGCCAGCACCCGGAGCGAAGGGGAGCTGTTTTTT; CDR3: CASTRSEGELFF
J: TRBJ1-2; V: TRBV10-2; D: NA; size: NA; DNA: TGCGCCAGCAGTGAGTTGAGACGGGACTATGGCTACACCTTC; CDR3: CASSELRRDYGYTF
J: TRBJ2-3; V: TRBV24-1; D: NA; size: NA; DNA: TGTGCCACCAGTGATGTAGGTGGGGCAAGCACAGATACGCAGTATTTT; CDR3: CATSDVGGASTDTQYF
J: TRBJ2-1; V: TRBV4-1; D: TRBD1; size: NA; DNA: TGCGCCAGCAGCCGTTCCCAGGGGGCCCTTTTCTCAGGCAATGAGCAGTTCTTC; CDR3: CASSRSQGALFSGNEQFF
J: TRBJ1-5; V: TRBV7-2; D: NA; size: NA; DNA: TGTGCCAGCAGCTTAACACATAGCAATCAGCCCCAGCATTTT; CDR3: CASSLTHSNQPQHF
J: TRBJ2-7; V: TRBV11-3; D: NA; size: NA; DNA: TGTGCCAGCAGCCTCCGAGACAAATACGAGCAGTACTTC; CDR3: CASSLRDKYEQYF
J: TRBJ1-1; V: TRBV6-5; D: NA; size: NA; DNA: TGTGCCAGCGAGGGAGATGACACTGAAGCTTTCTTT; CDR3: CASEGDDTEAFF
J: TRBJ1-2; V: TRBV27; D: TRBD1; size: NA; DNA: TGTGCCAGCAGTAGAGAGGACAGGGGGAATCTATTAGGCTACACCTTC; CDR3: CASSREDRGNLLGYTF
J: TRBJ1-1; V: TRBV27; D: NA; size: NA; DNA: TGTGCCAGCAGTTTAATTCGGGGGTTGAACACTGAAGCTTTCTTT; CDR3: CASSLIRGLNTEAFF
J: TRBJ2-7; V: TRBV29-1; D: NA; size: NA; DNA: TGCAGCGTCCTGGACTTCAGCAGCTCCTACGAGCAGTACTTC; CDR3: CSVLDFSSSYEQYF
J: TRBJ2-5; V: TRBV9; D: NA; size: NA; DNA: TGTGCCAGCAGCGTAGGGGGCAGGGCTGGGGAGACCCAGTACTTC; CDR3: CASSVGGRAGETQYF
J: TRBJ1-6; V: TRBV5-6; D: TRBD1; size: NA; DNA: TGTGCCAGCAGCTTGGGGGACAGAGGTACACCCCTCCACTTT; CDR3: CASSLGDRGTPLHF
J: TRBJ1-1; V: TRBV5-1; D: NA; size: NA; DNA: TGCGCCAGCAGCTTGGACGGGATGAACACTGAAGCTTTCTTT; CDR3: CASSLDGMNTEAFF